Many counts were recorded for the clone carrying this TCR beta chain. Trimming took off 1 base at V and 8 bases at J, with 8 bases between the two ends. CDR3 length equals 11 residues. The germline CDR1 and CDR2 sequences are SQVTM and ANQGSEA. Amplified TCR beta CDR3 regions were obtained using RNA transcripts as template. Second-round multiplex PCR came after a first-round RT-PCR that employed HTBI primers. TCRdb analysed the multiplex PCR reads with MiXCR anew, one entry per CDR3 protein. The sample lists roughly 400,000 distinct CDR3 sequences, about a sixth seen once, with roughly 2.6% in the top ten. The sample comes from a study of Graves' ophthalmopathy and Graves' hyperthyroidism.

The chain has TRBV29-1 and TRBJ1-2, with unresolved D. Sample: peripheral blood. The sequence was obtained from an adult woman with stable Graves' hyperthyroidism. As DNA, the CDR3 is TGCAGCGTTGAAGGAGACGGAGGCTACACCTTC. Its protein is CSVEGDGGYTF.